A single count supports the clone carrying this TCR beta chain. This record belongs to a study of blood T cell repertoires in COVID-19. In the study overall: Sample material is recorded as cDNA or gDNA derived from T cells, B-cell-depleted T cells, or PBMCs.

Looked up from germline, CDR1 is ENHRY and CDR2 is SYGVKD. The CDR3 runs to 15 residues. Trimming took off 5 bases at V and 8 bases at J, with 19 bases between the two ends. Data came from immunoSEQ multiplex PCR; TCRdb stores just in-frame clones and leaves some out. The repertoire holds approximately 120,000 clones, approximately 86% seen once, with around 17% in the top ten. This TCR derives from a woman aged 45-65 years who had recovered from COVID-19. This chain links TRBV10-3 with TRBJ1-3, with D unresolved. The sequencing input was peripheral blood. The CDR3 coding sequence is TGTGCCATCAGTCCCAGCGGGAACTCATTGGACACCATATATTTT. Residues: CAISPSGNSLDTIYF.